One TCR beta chain is described in this entry. Its antigen has not been determined. The record has no base qualities; no much larger clone is one base away. Libraries were prepared through the immunoSEQ multiplex PCR assay. In TCRdb, the immuneACCESS table is reduced to in-frame sequences with V and J assigned. These tables do not hold every clone; where another copy was compared, an unresolved V gene accounts for under half, and the others remain unexplained. For this sample there are roughly 40,000 clones; around 92% appear just once. The ten largest clones take up about 0.5% of the sample. V is trimmed back by 3 bases and J by 2 bases, and the junction contains 5 bases that no gene match accounts for. Reading the germline V gene gives CDR1 SGHRS and CDR2 YFSETQ. The CDR3 has 15 amino acids, counting the end cysteine and phenylalanine. Just CDR3 DNA is preserved here, 45 bases in frame from base 1.

The data derive from a study of T cell changes during pregnancy in multiple sclerosis (dated by TCRdb to between 2018 and 2021). Study-level background: Changes in the T cell repertoire over the course of pregnancy were examined in this study in women with multiple sclerosis.

The TCR sequence derives from a female donor in good health, enrolled as a control in a pregnancy study. This specimen consisted of CD4+ T cells from peripheral blood mononuclear cells, obtained in the second trimester of pregnancy. Recombination joined TRBV5-1 with TRBJ1-2; the junction holds 9 bases that match TRBD1. The nucleotide sequence is TGCGCCAGCAGCTCAAGACAGGGGGGCAACTATGGCTACACCTTC. This encodes CASSSRQGGNYGYTF.